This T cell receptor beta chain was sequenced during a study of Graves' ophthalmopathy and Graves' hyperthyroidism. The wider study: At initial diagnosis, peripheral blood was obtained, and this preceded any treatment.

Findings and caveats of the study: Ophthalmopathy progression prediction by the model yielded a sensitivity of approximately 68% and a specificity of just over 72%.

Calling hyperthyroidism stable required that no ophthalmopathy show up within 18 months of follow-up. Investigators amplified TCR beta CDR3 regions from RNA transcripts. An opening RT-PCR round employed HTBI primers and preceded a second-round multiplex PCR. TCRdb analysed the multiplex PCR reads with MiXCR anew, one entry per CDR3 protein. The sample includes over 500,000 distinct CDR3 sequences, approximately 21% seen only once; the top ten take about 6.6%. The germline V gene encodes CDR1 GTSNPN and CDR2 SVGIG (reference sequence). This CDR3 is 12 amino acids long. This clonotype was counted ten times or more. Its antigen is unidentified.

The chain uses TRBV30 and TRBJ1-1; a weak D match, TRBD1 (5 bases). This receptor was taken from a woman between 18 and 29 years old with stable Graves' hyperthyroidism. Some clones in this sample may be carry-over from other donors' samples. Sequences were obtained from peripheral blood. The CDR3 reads CAARSGPTEAFF. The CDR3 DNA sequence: TGTGCTGCACGATCGGGACCCACTGAAGCTTTCTTT.